One sample yielded the 31 T cell receptor beta chains listed below, sequenced in a study of blood T cell repertoires in COVID-19. The table came from immunoSEQ multiplex PCR; TCRdb's copy has only in-frame clones and leaves some out. The sample consists of about 210,000 clones, 65% to 90% of them appearing once. The material sequenced was PBMCs or T cells enriched from blood (not recorded which). All receptors derive from a woman between 50 and 59 years old with acute COVID-19.

In DNA, the CDR3 is TGTGCCAGCAGCTTAGATCGGCAGGACTATGGCTACACCTTC. This sequence encodes CASSLDRQDYGYTF. The rearrangement joins TRBV7-2 to TRBJ1-2; no definite D call. V was trimmed by 1 base and J by 3 bases, leaving 9 bases between them. This CDR3 region has 14 residues. CDR1 and CDR2 (germline): SGHTA, FQGNSA.

The chain couples TRBV29-1 to TRBJ1-2; D is possibly TRBD1 (5 bases). Germline-derived CDR1 and CDR2 are SQVTM and ANQGSEA. The ends were cut back, 3 bases at V and 4 bases at J, with 12 bases in the middle. The CDR3 runs 13 residues. CDR3 protein: CSVELGRVYGYTF. The CDR3 region has the DNA TGCAGCGTTGAGCTGGGGCGCGTCTATGGCTACACCTTC.

The J gene is TRBJ2-1, the V gene TRBV11-2; TRBD1 agrees at 7 bases. Losses at the gene ends were 2 bases for V and 4 bases for J; bases not matched to a gene: 5. CDR3 length equals 15 residues. Per germline, CDR1 SGHAT and CDR2 FQNNGV. The CDR3 DNA reads as TGTGCCAGCAGCTTAAGTTCAGGGGGTTACAATGAGCAGTTCTTC. It encodes CASSLSSGGYNEQFF.

CDR3 bases: TGTGCCAGCAGCCAAGACGGGGTAGCGGGGGGGCCGGGTACACAAGATACGCAGTATTTT. It yields the protein CASSQDGVAGGPGTQDTQYF. The rearrangement uses TRBV3-1 (or the pseudogene TRBV3-2) and TRBJ2-3, with TRBD2 matching 11 bases. Trimming removed 0 bases from V and 5 bases from J; junction bases left unmatched: 16. CDR3 length: 20 amino acids. The germline CDR1 and CDR2 sequences are LGHDT and YNNKEL (reference sequence).

The chain joins TRBV11-2 to TRBJ2-7, with TRBD2 identical over 12 bases. Trimming removed 4 bases from V and 2 bases from J; junction bases left unmatched: 3. The CDR3 is 15 residues long. CDR1 is SGHAT and CDR2 is FQNNGV in the germline V gene. Here the CDR3 DNA reads TGTGCCAGCAGCTGGACTAGCGGGACCACCTACGAGCAGTACTTC. Amino acid sequence: CASSWTSGTTYEQYF.

V usage is TRBV7-8 and J usage is TRBJ1-4, with a weak D call TRBD1 (5 bases). V lost 5 bases and J 7 bases, leaving 14 bases between the germline ends. The germline gives CDR1 SGHVS, CDR2 FQNEAQ. The length of the CDR3 is 14 residues. CDR3 amino acids: CASSPRSTGEKLFF. CDR3 DNA sequence: TGTGCCAGCAGCCCCAGGAGCACAGGTGAAAAACTGTTTTTT.

The chain carries TRBV10-3 and TRBJ1-5, with unresolved D. Trimming removed 0 bases at V and 2 bases at J, with 11 bases between. The V gene's germline CDR1 is ENHRY and CDR2 SYGVKD. This CDR3 has 16 amino acids. CDR3 bases: TGTGCCATCAGTGAGTCTGGTTTAGTTGGCAATCAGCCCCAGCATTTT. Translating it yields CAISESGLVGNQPQHF.

The chain uses TRBV7-2 and TRBJ2-3; D possibly corresponds to TRBD2 (5 bases). This CDR3 has 15 residues. Between the trimmed V and J ends, which lost 1 base and 0 bases, there was a span of 8 bases. CDR1 and CDR2 (germline): SGHTA, FQGNSA. In DNA form, the CDR3 reads TGTGCCAGCAGCTTAGATCCGGGGAGCACAGATACGCAGTATTTT. This sequence encodes CASSLDPGSTDTQYF.

This clone was seen a single time. V usage is TRBV19 and J usage is TRBJ2-1; 10 positions agree with TRBD2. CDR3 length: 15 amino acids. Germline V gene sequence: CDR1 LNHDA, CDR2 SQIVND (reference sequence). J was trimmed by 10 bases and V by 1 base; bases with no gene match: 7. This CDR3 reads CASSIGSGRAREQFF. CDR3 nucleotide sequence: TGTGCCAGTAGTATAGGCAGCGGGAGGGCTCGAGAGCAGTTCTTC.

CDR3 amino acids: CASSLDGISNQPQHF. The CDR3 DNA reads TGTGCCAGCAGCTTAGACGGGATTAGCAATCAGCCCCAGCATTTT. The chain is built from TRBV7-3 and TRBJ1-5; D gene ambiguous. Germline lookup yields CDR1 SGHTA and CDR2 FQGTGA. CDR3 length: 15 amino acids. The germline V and J ends were trimmed by 2 bases and 0 bases, with 8 bases remaining between them. Together with reference TRBV7-3 and TRBJ1-5, the CDR3 gives the full variable domain: GAGVSQTPSNKVTEKGKYVELRCDPISGHTALYWYRQSLGQGPEFLIYFQGTGAADDSGLPNDRFFAVRPEGSVSTLKIQRTERGDSAVYLCASSLDGISNQPQHFGDGTRLSIL.

This clone was seen a single time. The chain links TRBV5-1 to TRBJ1-2, with 11 bases aligning to TRBD1. Germline CDR1 reads SGHRS; CDR2 reads YFSETQ. This CDR3 contains 12 residues. The junction had 4 bases not matched to a gene; V was cut back by 7 bases and J by 8 bases. CDR3 bases: TGCGCCAGCGGGACAGGGGGTTACGGCTACACCTTC. This codes for CASGTGGYGYTF.

V gene TRBV6-5 combines with J gene TRBJ2-3, with D possibly matching TRBD2 (5 bases). The CDR3 loop spans 15 amino acids. Deletions cut 6 bases from V and 3 bases from J, with 16 bases between. Looked up from germline, CDR1 is MNHEY and CDR2 is SVGAGI. The CDR3 reads CASRGTQRQTDTQYF. The CDR3 DNA is TGTGCCAGCAGGGGAACGCAGCGGCAGACAGATACGCAGTATTTT.

J is TRBJ1-5 and V is TRBV6-5; D uncertain. V gave up 7 bases and J gave up 10 bases, with 23 bases separating them. Per germline, CDR1 MNHEY and CDR2 SVGAGI. The CDR3 is 15 residues long. CDR3 sequence (DNA): TGTGCCAGCATAGGTTCGTTGGGCTTGTCGAACCCCCAGCATTTT. It is translated as CASIGSLGLSNPQHF.

This clone was counted between two and nine times. This chain links TRBV3-1 (or the pseudogene TRBV3-2) with TRBJ1-3, with TRBD1 matching over 7 bases. There are 16 residues in the CDR3. J gave up 4 bases and V 6 bases, and 12 bases lay outside the gene matches. Germline CDR1 and CDR2: LGHDT and YNNKEL (reference sequence). In DNA, the CDR3 is TGTGCCAGCAGTCCAAGACATGGAGGGGGCGGAAACACCATATATTTT. As protein: CASSPRHGGGGNTIYF.

V and J are TRBV2 and TRBJ1-1; possibly TRBD1 for D (5 bases). Germline V gene lookup returns CDR1 SNHLY and CDR2 FYNNEI. CDR3 length: 14 amino acids. V lost 6 bases, J lost 0 bases, and 11 bases lay in between. The DNA of the CDR3 is TGTGCCAGCAGAGAACAGGATCTGAACACTGAAGCTTTCTTT. This codes for CASREQDLNTEAFF. The complete variable domain, with remaining parts taken from reference TRBV2 and TRBJ1-1, reads EPEVTQTPSHQVTQMGQEVILRCVPISNHLYFYWYRQILGQKVEFLVSFYNNEISEKSEIFDDQFSVERPDGSNFTLKIRSTKLEDSAMYFCASREQDLNTEAFFGQGTRLTVV.

The chain employs TRBV7-2 and TRBJ2-7; no firm D call. Looked up from germline, CDR1 is SGHTA and CDR2 is FQGNSA. This CDR3 has 13 residues. V was shortened by 1 base and J by 6 bases, with 10 bases between the two germline ends. This chain's CDR3 is CASSLEPSGEQYF. The DNA for the CDR3 is TGTGCCAGCAGCTTAGAACCCTCCGGCGAGCAGTACTTC.

Notes on this clone: An end of the junction does not agree with germline; a read error may underlie this. The rearrangement joins TRBV4-1 to TRBJ2-1, with 11 bases lining up with TRBD2. CDR1 and CDR2 from the germline V gene are MGHRA and YSYEKL. The CDR3 runs to 16 residues. The chain's CDR3 is CASSQRSGGAYDEQFF. The CDR3 coding sequence is TGCGCCAGCAGCCAACGTAGCGGGGGGGCCTACGATGAGCAGTTCTTC.

The chain uses TRBV23-1 and TRBJ1-2, with a tentative D call TRBD1 (6 bases). TRBV23-1 is filed as an ORF, its function uncertain. Trimming cost V 6 bases and J 4 bases, with 39 bases left between them. The CDR3 sequence is 22 residues long. Written as DNA, the CDR3 is TGCGCCAGCAGATCGATCCAAGGGGGGGGCTTTGTTCGTTGTGATCTTGTCTATGGCTACACCTTC. This codes for CASRSIQGGGFVRCDLVYGYTF.

The chain combines TRBV11-2 with TRBJ2-3; 7 nucleotides agree with TRBD2. J lost 5 bases, V lost 4 bases, and 12 bases had no gene match. This CDR3 has 16 residues. Germline-derived CDR1 and CDR2 are SGHAT and FQNNGV. Here the CDR3 DNA reads TGTGCCAGCAGCTCCCCCGGGGCGGGAGCGCGAGATACGCAGTATTTT. Protein product: CASSSPGAGARDTQYF. The full variable domain, rest sourced from reference TRBV11-2 and TRBJ2-3, is EAGVAQSPRYKIIEKRQSVAFWCNPISGHATLYWYQQILGQGPKLLIQFQNNGVVDDSQLPKDRFSAERLKGVDSTLKIQPAKLEDSAVYLCASSSPGAGARDTQYFGPGTRLTVL.

V gene TRBV2 combines with J gene TRBJ2-5; 7 nucleotides match TRBD2. V dropped 3 bases and J dropped 3; count of bases not matched to a gene: 4. Germline V CDR1 and CDR2: SNHLY, FYNNEI. The CDR3 is 14 residues long. CDR3 protein: CASSDTGGKETQYF. The CDR3 DNA reads as TGTGCCAGCAGTGATACGGGGGGAAAAGAGACCCAGTACTTC.

Only one count was recorded for this clone. This chain uses TRBV9 with TRBJ1-1; the match to TRBD1 covers 9 bases. This CDR3 comprises 18 residues. Per the germline V gene, CDR1 is SGDLS and CDR2 is YYNGEE. J gave up 1 base and V 0 bases, and 10 bases lay outside the gene matches. This chain's CDR3 is CASSVVGTGTFGNTEAFF. DNA of the CDR3: TGTGCCAGCAGCGTAGTCGGGACAGGGACGTTTGGGAACACTGAAGCTTTCTTT.

A single count supports this clone. J is TRBJ2-7 and V is TRBV29-1, with D possibly being TRBD1 (5 bases). CDR1 and CDR2 from the germline V gene are SQVTM and ANQGSEA. CDR3 length: 13 residues. The V and J ends lost 3 bases and 4 bases respectively, with 13 bases between them. The CDR3 DNA reads TGCAGCGTTGAGGCAGGGTCGAGGTACGAGCAGTACTTC. Its protein is CSVEAGSRYEQYF.

The DNA for the CDR3 is TGTGCCAGCAGCACGGGTCGGACCCTCATTCCGGGGGAAGTTAAGCAGTACTTC. This translates into CASSTGRTLIPGEVKQYF. V is TRBV3-1 (or the pseudogene TRBV3-2) and J is TRBJ2-7; D is perhaps TRBD2 (6 bases). V was shortened by 5 bases and J by 8 bases, with 31 bases between the two germline ends. The CDR3 loop spans 18 amino acids. The V gene's germline CDR1 is LGHDT and CDR2 YNNKEL (reference sequence).

The CDR3 region has the DNA TGTGCCAGCAGCTCCCAGCAGGGGGTCCAAGAGACCCAGTACTTC. It translates to CASSSQQGVQETQYF. The chain couples TRBV7-9 to TRBJ2-5; 7 bases agree with TRBD1. Trimming at V came to 4 bases and at J to 1 base, leaving 6 bases not matched to a gene. The CDR3 sequence is 15 residues long. Germline CDR1 SEHNR, CDR2 FQNEAQ (reference sequence). The full variable domain, rest sourced from reference TRBV7-9 and TRBJ2-5, is DTGVSQNPRHKITKRGQNVTFRCDPISEHNRLYWYRQTLGQGPEFLTYFQNEAQLEKSRLLSDRFSAERPKGSFSTLEIQRTEQGDSAMYLCASSSQQGVQETQYFGPGTRLLVL.

The chain employs TRBV7-2 and TRBJ1-2, with D tentatively TRBD1 (5 bases). The germline V gene has CDR1 SGHTA and CDR2 FQGNSA. The length of the CDR3 is 16 residues. Trimming cost V 0 bases and J 7 bases, with 18 bases left between them. CDR3 DNA: TGTGCCAGCAGCTTAGCGCGGATGGGGGGTTCGGGTGGCTACACCTTC. It translates to CASSLARMGGSGGYTF.

The chain is built from TRBV7-3 and TRBJ2-4; D ambiguous. The CDR3 totals 13 residues. The germline V gene has CDR1 SGHTA and CDR2 FQGTGA. Between the trimmed V and J ends, which lost 1 base and 8 bases, there was a span of 9 bases. CDR3 in DNA: TGTGCCAGCAGCTTAAGGCAGAACGACATTCAGTACTTC. Its translation is CASSLRQNDIQYF.

This chain connects TRBV7-2 to TRBJ2-3, with 7 bases aligning to TRBD1. The V segment lost 2 bases and the J segment 3 bases; nucleotides outside the gene matches: 5. CDR3 length equals 15 residues. CDR1 and CDR2 (germline): SGHTA, FQGNSA. The CDR3 loop is CASSLMTGLTDTQYF. Written as DNA, the CDR3 is TGTGCCAGCAGCTTAATGACAGGGCTAACAGATACGCAGTATTTT.

The chain joins TRBV28 to TRBJ2-7; 12 positions match TRBD1. The length of the CDR3 is 17 residues. Germline V gene lookup returns CDR1 MDHEN and CDR2 SYDVKM. The J segment lost 3 bases and the V segment lost 2 bases, leaving 8 bases of the junction unmatched. The CDR3 DNA sequence: TGTGCCAGCAGTTTAGCACCGGGACAGGGGGCCTTCTACGAGCAGTACTTC. Its translation is CASSLAPGQGAFYEQYF.

This clone was found once. The rearrangement uses TRBV10-3 and TRBJ1-1; no clear D. The CDR3 is 14 residues long. Trimming stripped 0 bases from V and 1 base from J, with 6 bases between. Germline V gene data show CDR1 as ENHRY and CDR2 as SYGVKD. CDR3 in amino acids: CAISESAGNTEAFF. In nucleotides, the CDR3 is TGTGCCATCAGTGAGTCGGCAGGGAACACTGAAGCTTTCTTT.

V usage is TRBV7-2 and J usage is TRBJ1-3; tentative D call: TRBD1 (5 bases). The CDR3 sequence is 15 residues long. CDR1 SGHTA and CDR2 FQGNSA come from the germline V gene. Trimming left V 4 bases short and J 0 bases short, with 10 bases between. CDR3 amino acids: CASSSQQGSGNTIYF. The CDR3 nucleotides read TGTGCCAGCAGCTCCCAGCAGGGCTCTGGAAACACCATATATTTT.

The chain employs TRBV30 and TRBJ1-2; no firm D call. Trimming shortened V by 2 bases and J by 8 bases, and 15 bases separated the two germline ends. Germline V gene sequence: CDR1 GTSNPN, CDR2 SVGIG (reference sequence). The CDR3 consists of 13 residues. Written as DNA, the CDR3 is TGTGCCTGGAGTAGAGGAGGGTCGGGGGGCTACACCTTC. As protein: CAWSRGGSGGYTF.